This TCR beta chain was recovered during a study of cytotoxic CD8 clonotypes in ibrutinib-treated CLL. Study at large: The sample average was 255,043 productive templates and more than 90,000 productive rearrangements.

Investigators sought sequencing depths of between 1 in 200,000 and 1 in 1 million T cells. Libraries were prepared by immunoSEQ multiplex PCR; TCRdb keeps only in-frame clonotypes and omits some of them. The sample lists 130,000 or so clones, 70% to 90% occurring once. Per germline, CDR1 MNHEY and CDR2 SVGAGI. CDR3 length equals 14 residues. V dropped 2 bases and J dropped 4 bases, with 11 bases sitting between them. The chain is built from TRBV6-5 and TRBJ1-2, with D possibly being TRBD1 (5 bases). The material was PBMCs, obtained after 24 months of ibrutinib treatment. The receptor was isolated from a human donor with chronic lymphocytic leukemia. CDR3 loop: CASSYQGVAYGYTF. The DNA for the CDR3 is TGTGCCAGCAGTTACCAGGGAGTAGCCTATGGCTACACCTTC.